This paragraph reports one T cell receptor (beta chain). What it binds is unknown. This sample is drawn from a study of identifying expanded T cells in peripheral blood. Study results and limitations: Clone count variance between roughly two-week samples rose with total template count. Over about two and four weeks, about 16.4 and 19 clones changed, versus 1.2 between replicates.

No infections or other immune events were documented during collection. The length of the CDR3 is 15 residues. CDR1 and CDR2 (germline): LNHDA, SQIVND (reference sequence). The V end was cut by 4 bases, the J end by 1 base, with 11 bases between. Method: immunoSEQ multiplex PCR; TCRdb's copy keeps in-frame clones and lacks some. This sample has roughly 100,000 clones, with approximately 88% found just once. The clonotype comes from a person aged 18 to 70 in good health. This sequence joins TRBV19 and TRBJ2-1; tentatively, D is TRBD2 (6 bases). Sequencing was done on a sample of blood. CDR3 loop: CASSTSAPSYNEQFF. The CDR3, as DNA: TGTGCCAGTAGTACTAGCGCACCATCCTACAATGAGCAGTTCTTC.